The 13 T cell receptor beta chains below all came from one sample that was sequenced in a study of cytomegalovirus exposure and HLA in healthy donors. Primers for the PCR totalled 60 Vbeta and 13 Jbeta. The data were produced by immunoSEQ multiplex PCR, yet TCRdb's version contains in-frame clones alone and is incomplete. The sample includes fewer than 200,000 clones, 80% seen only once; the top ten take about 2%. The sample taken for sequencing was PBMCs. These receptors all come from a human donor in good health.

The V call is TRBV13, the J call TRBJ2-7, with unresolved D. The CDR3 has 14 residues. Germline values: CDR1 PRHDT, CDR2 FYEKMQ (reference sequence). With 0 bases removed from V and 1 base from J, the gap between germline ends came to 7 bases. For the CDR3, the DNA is TGTGCCAGCAGCTTAGGTCCAGTTTCCTACGAGCAGTACTTC. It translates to CASSLGPVSYEQYF.

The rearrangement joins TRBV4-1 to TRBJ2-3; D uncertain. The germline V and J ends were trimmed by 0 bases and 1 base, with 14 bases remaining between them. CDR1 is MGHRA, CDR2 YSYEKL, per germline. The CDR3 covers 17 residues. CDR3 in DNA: TGCGCCAGCAGCCAAGATTTTAGAGCGAGCCGCACAGATACGCAGTATTTT. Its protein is CASSQDFRASRTDTQYF.

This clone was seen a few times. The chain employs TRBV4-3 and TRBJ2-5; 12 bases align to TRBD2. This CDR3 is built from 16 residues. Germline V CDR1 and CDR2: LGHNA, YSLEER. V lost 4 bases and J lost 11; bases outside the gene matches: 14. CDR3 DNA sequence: TGCGCCAGCAGCCCTCGGGCTAGCGGGGGGGCAGGAGAGCAGTACTTC. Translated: CASSPRASGGAGEQYF.

This CDR3 reads CASKEGWPTKETQYF. The CDR3, as DNA: TGTGCCAGCAAAGAGGGCTGGCCGACGAAAGAGACCCAGTACTTC. The gene calls are TRBV7-2 and TRBJ2-5; maybe TRBD2 (5 bases). There are 15 residues in the CDR3. The V end lost 7 bases, the J end lost 3 bases, and 18 bases lay between the germline ends. From germline, CDR1 is SGHTA and CDR2 FQGNSA.

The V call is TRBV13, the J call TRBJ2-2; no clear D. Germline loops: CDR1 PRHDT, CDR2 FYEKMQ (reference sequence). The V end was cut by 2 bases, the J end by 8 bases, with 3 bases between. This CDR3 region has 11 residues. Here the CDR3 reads CASSLTGELFF. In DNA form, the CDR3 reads TGTGCCAGCAGCTTAACAGGGGAGCTGTTTTTT.

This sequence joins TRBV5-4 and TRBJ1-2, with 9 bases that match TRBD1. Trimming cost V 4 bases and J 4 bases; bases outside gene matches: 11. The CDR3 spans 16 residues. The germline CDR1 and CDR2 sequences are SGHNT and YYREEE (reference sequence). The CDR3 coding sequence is TGTGCCAGCAGCCCTAAAACAGGGGGCGGATCCTATGGCTACACCTTC. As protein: CASSPKTGGGSYGYTF.

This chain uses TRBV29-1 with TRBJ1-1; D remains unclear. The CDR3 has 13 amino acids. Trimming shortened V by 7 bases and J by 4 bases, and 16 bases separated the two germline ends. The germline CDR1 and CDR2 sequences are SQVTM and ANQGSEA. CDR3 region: CSGVRAGGTEAFF. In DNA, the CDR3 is TGCAGCGGGGTGCGGGCGGGAGGCACTGAAGCTTTCTTT.

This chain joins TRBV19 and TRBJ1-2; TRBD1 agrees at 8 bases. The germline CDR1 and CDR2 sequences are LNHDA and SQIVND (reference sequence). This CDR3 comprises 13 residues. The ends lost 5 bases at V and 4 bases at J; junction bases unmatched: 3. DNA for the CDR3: TGTGCCAGTAGTGCCGGGACAGGCTATGGCTACACCTTC. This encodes CASSAGTGYGYTF.

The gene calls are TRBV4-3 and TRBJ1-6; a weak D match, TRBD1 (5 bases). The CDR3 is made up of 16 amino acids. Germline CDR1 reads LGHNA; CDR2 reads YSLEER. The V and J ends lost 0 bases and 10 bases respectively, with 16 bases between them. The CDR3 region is CASSQDYGQWESPLHF. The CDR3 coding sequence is TGCGCCAGCAGCCAAGATTACGGACAATGGGAATCACCCCTCCACTTT.

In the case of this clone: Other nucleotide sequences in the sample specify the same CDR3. CDR3 DNA: TGTGCCAGTAGTCCCGGGACAGGGGGCTACGAGCAGTACTTC. Translated: CASSPGTGGYEQYF. The chain carries TRBV19 and TRBJ2-7; 11 bases line up with TRBD1. V was pared by 5 bases and J by 3 bases, with 3 bases of the junction left unmatched. The CDR3 is made up of 14 amino acids. Looked up from germline, CDR1 is LNHDA and CDR2 is SQIVND (reference sequence).

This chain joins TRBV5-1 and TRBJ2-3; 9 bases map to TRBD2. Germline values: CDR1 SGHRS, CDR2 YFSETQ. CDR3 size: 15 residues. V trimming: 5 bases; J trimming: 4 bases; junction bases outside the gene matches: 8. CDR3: CASSIQGTSPDTQYF. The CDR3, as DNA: TGCGCCAGCAGTATACAGGGGACTAGCCCAGATACGCAGTATTTT.

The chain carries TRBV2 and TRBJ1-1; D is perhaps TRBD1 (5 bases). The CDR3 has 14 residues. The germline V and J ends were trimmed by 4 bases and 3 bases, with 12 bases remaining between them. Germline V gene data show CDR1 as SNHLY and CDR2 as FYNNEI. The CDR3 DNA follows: TGTGCCAGCAGTGTGGGCAGGGCGGACACTGAAGCTTTCTTT. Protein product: CASSVGRADTEAFF.

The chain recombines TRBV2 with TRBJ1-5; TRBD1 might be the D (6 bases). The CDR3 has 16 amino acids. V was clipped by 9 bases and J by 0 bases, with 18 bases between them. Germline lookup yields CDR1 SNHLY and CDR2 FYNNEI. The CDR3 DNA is TGTGCCAGTACGGGACATATAACCCATAGCAATCAGCCCCAGCATTTT. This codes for CASTGHITHSNQPQHF.